This T cell receptor (beta chain) appears in the sequencing data of a study of T cell responses to AZD1222 COVID-19 vaccine. General study points: Seropositive AZD1222 recipients at baseline numbered only six or seven. CD4 TCRs linked to vaccination spanned spike, dominating at 160-218 and 743-854. Spike-specific TCR breadth and depth both grew after two AZD1222 doses.

Remarks on this clone: Antigen specificity is unknown.

Data came from immunoSEQ multiplex PCR; TCRdb stores just in-frame clones and leaves some out. The sample carries approximately 94,000 clones, 87% recorded once. J was trimmed by 5 bases and V by 6 bases; bases with no gene match: 1. The germline CDR1 and CDR2 sequences are ENHRY and SYGVKD. The CDR3 spans 14 residues. Sequenced material: peripheral blood, taken on day 0 of MenACWY control vaccination. The clonotype originates from an adult in good health. V and J are TRBV10-3 and TRBJ2-1; 13 bases line up with TRBD2. DNA of the CDR3: TGTGCCATCAGCGGGACTAGCGGGAACAATGAGCAGTTCTTC. It encodes CAISGTSGNNEQFF.